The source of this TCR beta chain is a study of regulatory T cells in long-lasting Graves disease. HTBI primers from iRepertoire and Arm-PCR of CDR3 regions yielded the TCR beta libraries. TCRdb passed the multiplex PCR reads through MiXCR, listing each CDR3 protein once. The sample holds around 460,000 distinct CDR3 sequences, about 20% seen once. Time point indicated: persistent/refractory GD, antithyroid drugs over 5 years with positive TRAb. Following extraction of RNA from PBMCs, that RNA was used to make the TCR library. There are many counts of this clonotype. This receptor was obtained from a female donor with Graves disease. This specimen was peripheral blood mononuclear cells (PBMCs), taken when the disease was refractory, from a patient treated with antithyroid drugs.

CDR3 in amino acids: CASSPDRGSGNTIYF. The CDR3 DNA sequence: TGTGCCAGCAGTCCGGACAGGGGCTCTGGAAACACCATATATTTT. V usage is TRBV28 and J usage is TRBJ1-3, with 9 bases fitting TRBD1. V lost 5 bases and J lost 0; bases outside the gene matches: 2. CDR3 length: 15 amino acids. CDR1 and CDR2 (germline): MDHEN, SYDVKM.